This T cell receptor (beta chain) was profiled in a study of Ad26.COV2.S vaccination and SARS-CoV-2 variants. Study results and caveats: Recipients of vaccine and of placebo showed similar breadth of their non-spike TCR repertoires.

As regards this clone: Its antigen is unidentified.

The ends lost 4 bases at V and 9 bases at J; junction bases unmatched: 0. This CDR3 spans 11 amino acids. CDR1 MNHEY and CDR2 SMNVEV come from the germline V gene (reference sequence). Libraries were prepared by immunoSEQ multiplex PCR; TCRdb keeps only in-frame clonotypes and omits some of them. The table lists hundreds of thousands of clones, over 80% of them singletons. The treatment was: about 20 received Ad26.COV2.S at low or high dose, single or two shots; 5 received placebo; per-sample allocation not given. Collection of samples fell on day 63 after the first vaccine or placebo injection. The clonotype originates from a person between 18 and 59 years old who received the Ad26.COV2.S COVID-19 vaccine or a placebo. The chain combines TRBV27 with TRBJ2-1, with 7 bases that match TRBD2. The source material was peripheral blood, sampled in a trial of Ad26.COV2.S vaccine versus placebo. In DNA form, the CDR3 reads TGTGCCAGCAGTTCGGGAGGTGAGCAGTTCTTC. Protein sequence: CASSSGGEQFF.